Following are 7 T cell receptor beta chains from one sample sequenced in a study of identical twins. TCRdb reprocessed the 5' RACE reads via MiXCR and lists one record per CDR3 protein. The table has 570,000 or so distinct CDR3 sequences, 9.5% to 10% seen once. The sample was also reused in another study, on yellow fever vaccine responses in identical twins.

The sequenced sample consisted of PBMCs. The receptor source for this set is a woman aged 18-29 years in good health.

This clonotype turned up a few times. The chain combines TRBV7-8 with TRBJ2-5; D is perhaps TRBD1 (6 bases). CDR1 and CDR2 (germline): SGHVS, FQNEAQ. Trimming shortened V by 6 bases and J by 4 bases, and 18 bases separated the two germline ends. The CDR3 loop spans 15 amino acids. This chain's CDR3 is CASRVHREKGETQYF. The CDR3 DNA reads TGTGCCAGCAGGGTACACAGGGAAAAGGGAGAGACCCAGTACTTC.

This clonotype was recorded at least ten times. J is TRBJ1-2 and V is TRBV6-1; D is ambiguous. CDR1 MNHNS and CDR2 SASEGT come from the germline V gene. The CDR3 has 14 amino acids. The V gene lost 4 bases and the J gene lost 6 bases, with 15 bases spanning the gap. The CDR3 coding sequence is TGTGCCAGCAGTGCTGTAAAGAAGTCTCATGGCTACACCTTC. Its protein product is CASSAVKKSHGYTF.

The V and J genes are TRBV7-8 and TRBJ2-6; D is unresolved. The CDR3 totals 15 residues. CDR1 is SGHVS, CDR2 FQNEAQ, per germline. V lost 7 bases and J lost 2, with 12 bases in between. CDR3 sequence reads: CASTRLGTGANVLTF. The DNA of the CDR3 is TGTGCCAGCACTCGGCTAGGGACTGGGGCCAACGTCCTGACTTTC.

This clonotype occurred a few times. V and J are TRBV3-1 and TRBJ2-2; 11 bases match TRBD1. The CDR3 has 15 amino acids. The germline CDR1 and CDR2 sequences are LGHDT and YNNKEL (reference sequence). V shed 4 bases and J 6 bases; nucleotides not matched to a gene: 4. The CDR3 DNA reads TGTGCCAGCAGCCTAGGACAGGGGGCCGCCGGGGAGCTGTTTTTT. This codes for CASSLGQGAAGELFF.

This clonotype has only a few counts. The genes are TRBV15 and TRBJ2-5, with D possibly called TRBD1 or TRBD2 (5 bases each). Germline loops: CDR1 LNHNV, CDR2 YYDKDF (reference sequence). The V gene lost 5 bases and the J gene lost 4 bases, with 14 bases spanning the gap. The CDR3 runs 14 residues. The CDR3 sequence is CATSGGAGPETQYF. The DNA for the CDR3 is TGTGCCACCAGCGGGGGTGCGGGCCCAGAGACCCAGTACTTC.

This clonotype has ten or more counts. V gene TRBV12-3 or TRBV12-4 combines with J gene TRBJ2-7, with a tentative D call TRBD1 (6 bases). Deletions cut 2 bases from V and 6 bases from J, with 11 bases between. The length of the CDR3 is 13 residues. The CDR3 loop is CASSLTGIGEQYF. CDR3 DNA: TGTGCCAGCAGTTTAACAGGGATCGGCGAGCAGTACTTC.

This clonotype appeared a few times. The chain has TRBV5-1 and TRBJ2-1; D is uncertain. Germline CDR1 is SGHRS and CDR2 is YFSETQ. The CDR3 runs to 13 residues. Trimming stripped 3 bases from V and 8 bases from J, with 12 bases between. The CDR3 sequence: CASSWSVVDEQFF. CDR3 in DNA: TGCGCCAGCAGCTGGAGCGTGGTTGATGAGCAGTTCTTC.